Described below is a single T cell receptor beta chain sequence and its context. The CDR3 loop spans 14 amino acids. V shed 3 bases, J shed 7 bases, and the junction held 8 bases outside the gene matches. The germline gives CDR1 DFQATT, CDR2 SNEGSKA (reference sequence). TCRdb keeps only in-frame clones here, not all; method: immunoSEQ multiplex PCR. Of about 190,000 clones in the sample, approximately 84% were seen once. The record originates from a study of blood T cell repertoires in COVID-19. Participants had their cohort set by participant-reported clinical history. The chain has TRBV20-1 and TRBJ1-4; 7 bases match TRBD1. The sequencing input was PBMCs or T cells enriched from blood (not recorded which). The TCR was taken from a woman under 40 who had recovered from COVID-19. The CDR3 protein is CSASMAGGFEKLFF. CDR3 nucleotide sequence: TGCAGTGCTAGTATGGCAGGGGGGTTTGAAAAACTGTTTTTT.